This entry concerns a single T cell receptor (beta chain). In its sample, this clonotype was seen many times. Its specific antigen is unknown. It has no much larger one-base neighbor in the sample; base qualities were not kept. These data come from a study of identical twins (TCRdb year 2016). A note on the overall study: The study deep-sequenced TCR alpha and beta repertoires from monozygotic twins, unrelated adults of various ages and cord blood to test whether fetal clonotypes persist. To rule out contamination, replicate twin experiments were performed at different times with different library preparation protocols.

The library was obtained by 5' RACE. The reads were generated on an Illumina HiSeq 2000. Template switching introduced a universal primer binding site; the final cDNA contained a unique molecular identifier, enabling accurate counting of TCR cDNA molecules. Specific primers in the conserved constant-segment region were used to synthesize first-strand cDNA for the TCR alpha and beta chains. To control for contamination, each cDNA library was double barcoded with a SMART-Mk sample barcode plus Illumina barcodes. TruSeq adapter sequences, together with Illumina sample barcodes, were added in two successive PCR steps. TCR alpha and beta cDNA libraries were sequenced on the Illumina HiSeq platform with custom primers. The original methods were these. MiGEC was used to process raw reads and extract unique molecular identifiers, and MiXCR was used to find CDR3 positions. For each individual, recombination models were inferred using an EM algorithm with the repgenHMM and IGoR tools. The analysis of shared clonotypes was done with the tcR package in R, with sharing normalized by the product of cloneset sizes. Out-of-frame nonproductive sequences were analyzed to study raw recombination free of thymic and clonal selection effects. The raw public reads went through TCRdb reprocessing: fastp at Q25, MiXCR clone calling, in-frame beta chains kept. Rows with one shared CDR3 protein collapse into an entry with the most common genes and DNA. The V and J calls and clone size are TCRdb's, not the authors'. Here the sample has around 140,000 distinct CDR3 sequences; around 3.5% occur a single time. 8.1% of the sample is held by the ten biggest clonotypes.

Results and caveats for the whole study, not just this receptor: In monozygotic twins, recombination models systematically underestimated out-of-frame TCR alpha sharing, but the models matched the sharing seen between unrelated individuals. Invariant T cells such as MAIT and iNKT could partly confound zero-insertion analyses, though diverse VJ usage argued against this for most clonotypes. Conclusions relied on cross-sectional statistical analysis, since the same donors could not be followed over many years. Compared with coincidental sharing between unrelated individuals, out-of-frame TCR alpha sequences shared between twins had an excess of sequences with low generation probability. Fewer insertions were carried by abundant cord blood beta clonotypes, a similar but weaker trend appeared in young adult naive repertoires, and no such trend appeared in memory repertoires. In beta out-of-frame sequences, excess twin sharing was weaker, because having fewer shared sequences lowered the signal-to-noise ratio.

Every donor was a healthy Caucasian. Using Miltenyi CD45RO+ enrichment and human naive T-cell isolation kits, memory (CD45RO+) and naive T cells were isolated from PBMC. Inclusive of the bounding cysteine and phenylalanine, the CDR3 is 17 residues long. Kept here is only the CDR3 DNA, which spans 51 bases and is read in frame from base 1. The germline V gene encodes CDR1 SGHRS and CDR2 YFSETQ. V is pruned by 0 bases and J by 5 bases, leaving 10 bases of the junction without a gene match. The chain is assembled from TRBV5-1 and TRBJ2-3, with 9 bases matching TRBD1. The origin of this receptor is a man aged 18 to 29 in good health. Sample: memory T cells sorted from blood. Taken with the paper, the label for cell subset or site translates to: CD45RO+ enriched T cells. The CDR3: CASSLATRDRVRDTQYF. The DNA sequence reads TGCGCCAGCAGCTTGGCTACCCGGGACAGGGTCAGAGATACGCAGTATTTT.